The T cell receptor beta chain under discussion was sequenced for a study of patients and donors after allogeneic stem cell transplantation (dated by TCRdb to 2018 to 2020). Of note for this clonotype: It has no known antigen specificity. No clone much larger than this one lies a single base away; base qualities are absent.

Library creation used RT-PCR. This sample was sequenced with a NextSeq 550. TCRdb's own reprocessing of the public reads used fastp at Q25 and MiXCR and kept productive beta chains. Here each entry gathers all rows of one CDR3 protein and keeps the most common genes and DNA. This sample gives approximately 7,400 distinct CDR3 sequences in total; roughly 12% of them show up just once. Jointly, the top ten make up nearly 55% of the sample. The germline V gene (reference sequence) specifies LNHDA as CDR1 and SQIVND as CDR2. Relative to germline, V is 3 bases shorter and J is 0 bases shorter, with 8 bases between their ends. The CDR3 numbers 15 residues from cysteine through phenylalanine. Of all the DNA, just the CDR3 is kept, 45 bases in frame from base 1.

This clonotype was sampled from a human donor who was either an allogeneic HSCT recipient or a stem cell or donor lymphocyte infusion donor (not recorded which). It is not recorded whose cells these are; they may come from a transplant donor. Sample: blood, either unsorted or a sorted T cell fraction (not recorded which). The rearranged chain carries TRBV19 and TRBJ2-2, with the D gene too uncertain to name. The CDR3 in this case is CASSISTANTGELFF. In nucleotides, the sequence is TGTGCCAGTAGTATTTCCACAGCGAACACCGGGGAGCTGTTTTTT.